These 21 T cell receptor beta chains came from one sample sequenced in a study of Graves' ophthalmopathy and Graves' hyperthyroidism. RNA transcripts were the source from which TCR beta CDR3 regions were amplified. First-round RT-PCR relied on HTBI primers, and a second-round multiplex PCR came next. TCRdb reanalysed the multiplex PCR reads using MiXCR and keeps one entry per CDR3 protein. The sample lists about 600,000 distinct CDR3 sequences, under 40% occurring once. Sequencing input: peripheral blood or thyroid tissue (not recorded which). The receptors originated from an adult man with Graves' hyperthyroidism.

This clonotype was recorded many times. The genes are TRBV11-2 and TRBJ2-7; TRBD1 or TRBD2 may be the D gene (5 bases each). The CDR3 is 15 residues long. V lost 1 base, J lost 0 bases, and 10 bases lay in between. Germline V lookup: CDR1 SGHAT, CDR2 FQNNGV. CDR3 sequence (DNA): TGTGCCAGCAGCTTAGGAGGGGTGAGCTCCTACGAGCAGTACTTC. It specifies CASSLGGVSSYEQYF.

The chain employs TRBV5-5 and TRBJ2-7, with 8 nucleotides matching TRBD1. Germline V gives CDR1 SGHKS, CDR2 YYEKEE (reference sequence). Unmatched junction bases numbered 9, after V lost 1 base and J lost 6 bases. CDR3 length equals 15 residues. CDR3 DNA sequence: TGTGCCAGCAGCTTGCCACTTCAGGGGGCAAGCGAGCAGTACTTC. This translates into CASSLPLQGASEQYF.

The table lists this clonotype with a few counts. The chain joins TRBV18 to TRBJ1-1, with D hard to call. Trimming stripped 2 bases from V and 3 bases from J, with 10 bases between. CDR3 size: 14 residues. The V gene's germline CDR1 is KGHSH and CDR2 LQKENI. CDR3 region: CASSPSGQYTEAFF. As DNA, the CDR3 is TGTGCCAGCTCACCATCCGGCCAGTACACTGAAGCTTTCTTT.

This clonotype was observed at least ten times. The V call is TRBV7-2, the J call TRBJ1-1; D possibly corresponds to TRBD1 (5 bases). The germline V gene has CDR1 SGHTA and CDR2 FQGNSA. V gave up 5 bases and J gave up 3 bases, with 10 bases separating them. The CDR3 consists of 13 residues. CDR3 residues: CASSPDRDTEAFF. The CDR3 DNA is TGTGCCAGCAGCCCCGACAGAGACACTGAAGCTTTCTTT. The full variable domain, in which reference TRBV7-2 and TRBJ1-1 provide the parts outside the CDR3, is GAGVSQSPSNKVTEKGKDVELRCDPISGHTALYWYRQSLGQGLEFLIYFQGNSAPDKSGLPSDRFSAERTGGSVSTLTIQRTQQEDSAVYLCASSPDRDTEAFFGQGTRLTVV.

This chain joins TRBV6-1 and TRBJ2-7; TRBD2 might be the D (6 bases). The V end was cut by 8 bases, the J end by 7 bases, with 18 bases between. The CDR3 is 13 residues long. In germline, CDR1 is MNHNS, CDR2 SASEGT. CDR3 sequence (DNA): TGTGCCAGCTGGCCGGGGGACCTAAGGGAGCAGTACTTC. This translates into CASWPGDLREQYF.

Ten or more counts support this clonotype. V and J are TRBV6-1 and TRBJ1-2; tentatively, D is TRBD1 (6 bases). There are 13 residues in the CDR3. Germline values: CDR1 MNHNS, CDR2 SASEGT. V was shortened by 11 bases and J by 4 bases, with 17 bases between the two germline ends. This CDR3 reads CALGGQYFYGYTF. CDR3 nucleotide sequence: TGTGCCCTTGGGGGACAATACTTCTATGGCTACACCTTC.

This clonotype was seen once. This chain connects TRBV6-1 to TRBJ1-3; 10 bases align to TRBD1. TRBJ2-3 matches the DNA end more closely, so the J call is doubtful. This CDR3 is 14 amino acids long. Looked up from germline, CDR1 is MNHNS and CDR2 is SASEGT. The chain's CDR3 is CAGRAGQGWDTQYF. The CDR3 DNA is TGTGCCGGCCGAGCGGGACAGGGGTGGGATACGCAGTATTTT.

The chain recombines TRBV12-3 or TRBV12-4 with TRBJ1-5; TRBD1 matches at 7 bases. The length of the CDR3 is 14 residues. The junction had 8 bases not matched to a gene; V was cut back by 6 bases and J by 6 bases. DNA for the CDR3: TGTGCCAGCAGGGGGACAGCTCTGGGTCAGCCCCAGCATTTT. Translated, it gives CASRGTALGQPQHF.

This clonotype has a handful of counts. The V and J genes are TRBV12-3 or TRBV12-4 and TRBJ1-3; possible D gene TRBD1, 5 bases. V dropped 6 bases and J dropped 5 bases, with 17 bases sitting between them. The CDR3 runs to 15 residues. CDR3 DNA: TGTGCCAGCAGCATAGTGGGGGATCAGAGAAACACCATATATTTT. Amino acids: CASSIVGDQRNTIYF.

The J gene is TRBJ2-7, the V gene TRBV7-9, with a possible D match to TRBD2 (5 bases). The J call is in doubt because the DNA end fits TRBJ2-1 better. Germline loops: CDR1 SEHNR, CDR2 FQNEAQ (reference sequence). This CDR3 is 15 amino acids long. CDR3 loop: CASRAPAPGGDEQFF. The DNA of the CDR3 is TGTGCCAGTAGGGCCCCGGCACCAGGAGGCGATGAGCAGTTCTTC.

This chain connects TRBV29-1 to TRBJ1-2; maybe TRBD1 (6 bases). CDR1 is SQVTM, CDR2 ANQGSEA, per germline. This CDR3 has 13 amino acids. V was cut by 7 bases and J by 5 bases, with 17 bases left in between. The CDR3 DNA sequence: TGCAGCGCCCTCCCGGGGGCCGGGTATGGCTACACCTTC. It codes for CSALPGAGYGYTF.

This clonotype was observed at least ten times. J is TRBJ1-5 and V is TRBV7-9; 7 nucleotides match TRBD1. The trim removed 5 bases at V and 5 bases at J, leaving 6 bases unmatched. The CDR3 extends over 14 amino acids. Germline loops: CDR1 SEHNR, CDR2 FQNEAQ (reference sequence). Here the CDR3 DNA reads TGTGCCAGCAGCACCCCGGGACAGCATCAGCCCCAGCATTTT. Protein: CASSTPGQHQPQHF. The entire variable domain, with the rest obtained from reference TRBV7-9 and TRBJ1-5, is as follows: DTGVSQNPRHKITKRGQNVTFRCDPISEHNRLYWYRQTLGQGPEFLTYFQNEAQLEKSRLLSDRFSAERPKGSFSTLEIQRTEQGDSAMYLCASSTPGQHQPQHFGDGTRLSIL.

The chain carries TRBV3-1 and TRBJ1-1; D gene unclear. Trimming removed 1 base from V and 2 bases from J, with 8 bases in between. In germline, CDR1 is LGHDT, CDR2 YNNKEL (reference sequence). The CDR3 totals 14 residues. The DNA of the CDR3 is TGTGCCAGCAGCCAAGTACCGAGTAACACTGAAGCTTTCTTT. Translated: CASSQVPSNTEAFF.

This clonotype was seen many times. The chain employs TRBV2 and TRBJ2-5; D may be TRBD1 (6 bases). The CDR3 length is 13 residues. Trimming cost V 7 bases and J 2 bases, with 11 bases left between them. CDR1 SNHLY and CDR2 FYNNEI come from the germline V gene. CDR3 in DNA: TGTGCCAGCACCCGGGACACGCAAGAGACCCAGTACTTC. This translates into CASTRDTQETQYF.

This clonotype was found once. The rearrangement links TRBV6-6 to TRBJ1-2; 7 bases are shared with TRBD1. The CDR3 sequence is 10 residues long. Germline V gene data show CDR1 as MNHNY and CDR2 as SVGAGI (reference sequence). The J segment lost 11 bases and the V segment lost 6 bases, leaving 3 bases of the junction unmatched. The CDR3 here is CASREQGYTF. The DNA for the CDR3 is TGTGCCAGCAGGGAACAGGGGTACACCTTC.

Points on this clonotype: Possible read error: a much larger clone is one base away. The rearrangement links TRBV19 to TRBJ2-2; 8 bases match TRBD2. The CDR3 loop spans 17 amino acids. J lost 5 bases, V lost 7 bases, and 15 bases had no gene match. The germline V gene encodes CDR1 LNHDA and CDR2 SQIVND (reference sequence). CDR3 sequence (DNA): TGTGCCAGTACTTCAAAGACTAGCGATTTCTCGACCGGGGAGCTGTTTTTT. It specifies CASTSKTSDFSTGELFF.

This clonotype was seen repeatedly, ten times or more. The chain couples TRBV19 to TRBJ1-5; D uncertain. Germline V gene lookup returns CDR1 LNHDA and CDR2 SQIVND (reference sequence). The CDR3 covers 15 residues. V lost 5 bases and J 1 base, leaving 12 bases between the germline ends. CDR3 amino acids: CASSLTDLSNQPQHF. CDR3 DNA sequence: TGTGCCAGTAGTTTGACGGATTTAAGCAATCAGCCCCAGCATTTT.

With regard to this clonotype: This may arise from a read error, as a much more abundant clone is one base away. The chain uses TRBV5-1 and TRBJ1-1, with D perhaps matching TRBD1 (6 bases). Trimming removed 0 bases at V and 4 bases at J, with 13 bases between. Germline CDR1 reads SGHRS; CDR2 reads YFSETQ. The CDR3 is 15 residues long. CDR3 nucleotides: TGCGCCAGCAGCTTGGGTGGGGGCGGTAGCACTGAAGCTTTCTTT. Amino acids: CASSLGGGGSTEAFF.

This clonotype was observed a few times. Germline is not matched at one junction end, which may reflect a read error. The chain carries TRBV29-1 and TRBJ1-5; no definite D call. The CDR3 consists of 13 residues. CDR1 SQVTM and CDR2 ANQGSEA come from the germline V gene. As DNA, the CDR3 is TGCAGCGTTGGGCGGGAGCTCAATGAGCCCCAGCATTTT. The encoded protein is CSVGRELNEPQHF.

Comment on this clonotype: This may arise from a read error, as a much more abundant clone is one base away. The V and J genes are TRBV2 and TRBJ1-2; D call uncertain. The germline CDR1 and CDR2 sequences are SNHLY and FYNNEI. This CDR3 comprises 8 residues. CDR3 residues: CVSNGYTF. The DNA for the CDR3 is TGTGTCAGTAATGGCTACACCTTC.

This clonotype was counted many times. DNA for the CDR3: TGTGCCAGCAGGTACACAGGGGCGGGTTCTGGCGAGCAGTACTTC. As protein: CASRYTGAGSGEQYF. The chain links TRBV12-3 or TRBV12-4 to TRBJ2-7, with 7 bases lining up with TRBD1. The V and J ends lost 6 bases and 6 bases, in that order; junction bases with no gene match: 14. CDR3 length equals 15 residues.